Each of the 26 T cell receptor beta chains below was sequenced from the same sample in a study of T-cell memory formation after mild COVID-19. Via MiXCR, TCRdb re-called the 5' RACE reads, giving one row per CDR3 protein. The repertoire holds more than 400,000 distinct CDR3 sequences, with about 20% as singletons. Sequenced input: PBMCs or a T cell subset sorted from them (not recorded which). The receptors come from an adult woman who had mild COVID-19 (a few samples of this study predate the infection). Cell type and time point are not known.

A few counts support this clonotype. This CDR3 reads CASSLVGQVETEAFF. The CDR3 DNA reads TGTGCCAGCAGCTTAGTCGGACAGGTGGAGACTGAAGCTTTCTTT. The chain employs TRBV7-2 and TRBJ1-1, with 7 bases identical to TRBD1. The J segment lost 5 bases and the V segment lost 1 base, leaving 7 bases of the junction unmatched. The germline V gene encodes CDR1 SGHTA and CDR2 FQGNSA. This CDR3 is 15 amino acids long.

This clonotype showed up just a few times. The chain joins TRBV20-1 to TRBJ2-3, with D perhaps matching TRBD1 (5 bases). Germline lookup yields CDR1 DFQATT and CDR2 SNEGSKA (reference sequence). The CDR3 runs 12 residues. The ends were cut back, 3 bases at V and 2 bases at J, with 6 bases in the middle. Here the CDR3 DNA reads TGCAGTGCTAGCAGGGACACAGATACGCAGTATTTT. It translates to CSASRDTDTQYF.

This clonotype was seen a single time. The chain joins TRBV5-6 to TRBJ1-4; 7 bases map to TRBD1. The CDR3 runs 15 residues. V dropped 4 bases and J dropped 2; count of bases not matched to a gene: 5. Per germline, CDR1 SGHDT and CDR2 YYEEEE. The CDR3 DNA sequence: TGTGCCAGCAGCCGACAGGGCAGGACTAATGAAAAACTGTTTTTT. Residues: CASSRQGRTNEKLFF.

The chain employs TRBV5-1 and TRBJ1-1; D gene ambiguous. Between the trimmed V and J ends, which lost 2 bases and 3 bases, there was a span of 14 bases. This CDR3 region has 15 residues. Germline V gene sequence: CDR1 SGHRS, CDR2 YFSETQ. CDR3: CASSFTPDRDTEAFF. The CDR3 DNA reads as TGCGCCAGCAGCTTTACCCCGGATAGGGACACTGAAGCTTTCTTT.

The V and J genes are TRBV2 and TRBJ1-2; no definite D call. Trimming took off 5 bases at V and 8 bases at J, with 15 bases between the two ends. CDR1 is SNHLY, CDR2 FYNNEI, per germline. The CDR3 totals 13 residues. The CDR3: CASSTDLSWGYTF. DNA for the CDR3: TGTGCCAGCAGTACCGACTTGAGCTGGGGCTACACCTTC.

The gene calls are TRBV24-1 and TRBJ1-2, with 9 positions matching TRBD1. Germline CDR1 reads KGHDR; CDR2 reads SFDVKD. The ends lost 6 bases at V and 0 bases at J; junction bases unmatched: 1. CDR3 length: 14 amino acids. In DNA, the CDR3 is TGTGCCACCAGTACAGGGGGCTCTAACTATGGCTACACCTTC. Amino acid sequence: CATSTGGSNYGYTF.

The J gene is TRBJ1-2, the V gene TRBV5-1, with 10 bases that match TRBD1. Germline CDR1 SGHRS, CDR2 YFSETQ. J gave up 6 bases and V 3 bases, and 5 bases lay outside the gene matches. The CDR3 covers 14 residues. The CDR3, as DNA: TGCGCCAGCAGCTCTGGGACAGGGGAGGATGGCTACACCTTC. Amino acids: CASSSGTGEDGYTF.

This clonotype was seen a handful of times. V gene TRBV7-7 combines with J gene TRBJ2-1; D could derive from TRBD1 or TRBD2 (6 bases each). The V gene's germline CDR1 is SSHAT and CDR2 FNYEAQ (reference sequence). The V end was cut by 8 bases, the J end by 6 bases, with 17 bases between. The CDR3 totals 14 residues. The CDR3 protein is CASGGPVFGNEQFF. DNA for the CDR3: TGTGCCAGCGGGGGGCCGGTTTTTGGCAATGAGCAGTTCTTC.

This clonotype came up a few times. The chain employs TRBV9 and TRBJ1-5, with 7 bases aligning to TRBD1. V shed 4 bases and J 5 bases; nucleotides not matched to a gene: 9. The CDR3 is made up of 15 amino acids. CDR1 SGDLS and CDR2 YYNGEE come from the germline V gene. In nucleotides, the CDR3 is TGTGCCAGCAGCCCAGACGGCAGGGGGGATCAGCCCCAGCATTTT. Residues: CASSPDGRGDQPQHF.

This clonotype was counted many times. This chain links TRBV18 with TRBJ1-2, with D maybe TRBD1 (5 bases). V was cut by 3 bases and J by 4 bases, with 12 bases left in between. Germline CDR1 and CDR2: KGHSH and LQKENI. This CDR3 is built from 14 residues. In DNA form, the CDR3 reads TGTGCCAGCTCACCGGGTCACCAGGGCTATGGCTACACCTTC. Translation: CASSPGHQGYGYTF.

This clonotype was seen repeatedly, ten times or more. The rearrangement links TRBV20-1 to TRBJ2-1, with 8 positions matching TRBD2. V gave up 0 bases and J gave up 7 bases; unmatched junction bases: 11. CDR3 size: 16 residues. Germline-derived CDR1 and CDR2 are DFQATT and SNEGSKA (reference sequence). CDR3 loop: CSARDLQAGVENEQFF. CDR3 nucleotides: TGCAGTGCTAGAGATCTCCAAGCGGGAGTGGAAAATGAGCAGTTCTTC.

The gene calls are TRBV15 and TRBJ1-5; D is perhaps TRBD1 (5 bases). The germline CDR1 and CDR2 sequences are LNHNV and YYDKDF (reference sequence). V was pared by 0 bases and J by 1 base, with 13 bases between. The CDR3 contains 17 residues. The CDR3 nucleotides read TGTGCCACCAGCAGAGACCTGGACACGGTGAGCAATCAGCCCCAGCATTTT. This gives the protein CATSRDLDTVSNQPQHF. Full variable domain (outside the CDR3, taken from reference TRBV15 and TRBJ1-5): DAMVIQNPRYQVTQFGKPVTLSCSQTLNHNVMYWYQQKSSQAPKLLFHYYDKDFNNEADTPDNFQSRRPNTSFCFLDIRSPGLGDTAMYLCATSRDLDTVSNQPQHFGDGTRLSIL.

V usage is TRBV5-1 and J usage is TRBJ1-2; 10 nucleotides agree with TRBD1. The CDR3 sequence is 14 residues long. The germline gives CDR1 SGHRS, CDR2 YFSETQ. The V gene end was trimmed by 4 bases and the J gene end by 7 bases; junction bases not matched to a gene: 7. Written as DNA, the CDR3 is TGCGCCAGCAGCCCCTCCGGGACAGGGGTTGGCTACACCTTC. Residues: CASSPSGTGVGYTF.

The V and J genes are TRBV6-1 and TRBJ2-2; D is unclear. V was pared by 7 bases and J by 5 bases, with 5 bases between. This CDR3 is 11 amino acids long. Germline CDR1 MNHNS, CDR2 SASEGT. In DNA form, the CDR3 reads TGTGCCAGCACAAGGACCGGGGAGCTGTTTTTT. As protein: CASTRTGELFF.

Written as DNA, the CDR3 is TGTGCCAGCAGCCACACAAGTTACACCGGGGAGCTGTTTTTT. This gives the protein CASSHTSYTGELFF. V is TRBV12-3 or TRBV12-4 and J is TRBJ2-2, with unresolved D. The CDR3 runs to 14 residues. With 6 bases removed from V and 3 bases from J, the gap between germline ends came to 11 bases.

The chain employs TRBV11-3 and TRBJ2-2; D perhaps matches TRBD2 (6 bases). Germline V lookup: CDR1 SGHNT, CDR2 YENEEA. The CDR3 runs to 14 residues. The germline V and J ends were trimmed by 8 bases and 0 bases, with 10 bases remaining between them. CDR3 residues: CASSGTSNTGELFF. DNA of the CDR3: TGTGCCAGCTCCGGGACTTCGAACACCGGGGAGCTGTTTTTT.

The chain has TRBV20-1 and TRBJ2-5, with a tentative D call TRBD1 (5 bases). V was cut by 1 base and J by 1 base, with 13 bases left in between. Germline V lookup: CDR1 DFQATT, CDR2 SNEGSKA (reference sequence). This CDR3 spans 15 amino acids. The CDR3 spells CSARAVRQFQETQYF. Here the CDR3 DNA reads TGCAGTGCTAGAGCCGTAAGACAGTTCCAAGAGACCCAGTACTTC.

The gene calls are TRBV7-9 and TRBJ2-1; 12 bases match TRBD1. With V trimmed by 1 base and J by 7 bases, 2 bases remained unmatched. CDR3 size: 15 residues. Germline V gives CDR1 SEHNR, CDR2 FQNEAQ (reference sequence). This chain's CDR3 is CASSLVGQGANEQFF. CDR3 DNA: TGTGCCAGCAGCTTAGTGGGACAGGGGGCGAATGAGCAGTTCTTC.

This clonotype was counted between two and nine times. This chain links TRBV12-5 with TRBJ1-5, with 11 positions matching TRBD1. Looked up from germline, CDR1 is LGHNT and CDR2 is FRNRAP. Germline trimming cut 0 bases from V and 5 bases from J; bases unmatched to any gene: 3. The CDR3 length is 16 residues. In nucleotides, the CDR3 is TGTGCTAGTGGTTTGGTCTGGGGACAGGGGGATCAGCCCCAGCATTTT. It specifies CASGLVWGQGDQPQHF.

There are a few counts of this clonotype. The chain recombines TRBV5-1 with TRBJ1-2, with 9 bases that match TRBD1. This CDR3 spans 14 amino acids. V was pared by 0 bases and J by 6 bases, with 3 bases of the junction left unmatched. Germline V CDR1 and CDR2: SGHRS, YFSETQ. The CDR3 loop reads CASSLDRGRDGYTF. The CDR3 nucleotides read TGCGCCAGCAGCTTGGACAGGGGGCGCGATGGCTACACCTTC.

This chain links TRBV14 with TRBJ1-6; the match to TRBD1 covers 10 bases. Per germline, CDR1 SGHDN and CDR2 FVKESK. The CDR3 is made up of 16 amino acids. Trimming took 0 bases from V and 9 from J; bases not matched to a gene: 5. The CDR3, as DNA: TGTGCCAGCAGCCAAGACTTGGGACAGGGGATTTCACCCCTCCACTTT. The encoded protein is CASSQDLGQGISPLHF.

J is TRBJ2-2 and V is TRBV24-1, with D unclear. V gave up 0 bases and J gave up 9 bases, with 4 bases separating them. This CDR3 region has 12 residues. CDR1 and CDR2 from the germline V gene are KGHDR and SFDVKD. CDR3 loop: CATSDLRWELFF. The CDR3 nucleotides read TGTGCCACCAGTGATTTGCGGTGGGAGCTGTTTTTT.

This rearrangement joins TRBV7-9 to TRBJ2-7; the D gene could be TRBD1 or TRBD2 (5 bases each). Germline loops: CDR1 SEHNR, CDR2 FQNEAQ (reference sequence). The CDR3 has 15 amino acids. Trimming removed 1 base at V and 6 bases at J, with 16 bases between. CDR3 sequence reads: CASSLVGGTTSEQYF. The CDR3 bases are TGTGCCAGCAGCTTAGTGGGTGGGACCACCTCCGAGCAGTACTTC.

The genes are TRBV7-3 and TRBJ2-3, with 10 bases matching TRBD1. The CDR3 is 16 residues long. The ends lost 2 bases at V and 0 bases at J; junction bases unmatched: 2. The germline V gene encodes CDR1 SGHTA and CDR2 FQGTGA. CDR3 in amino acids: CASSLGTGESTDTQYF. The CDR3 coding sequence is TGTGCCAGCAGCTTAGGGACAGGGGAGAGCACAGATACGCAGTATTTT.

This clonotype was detected a few times. V is TRBV5-4 and J is TRBJ1-2; TRBD1 agrees at 7 bases. Germline assignment: CDR1 SGHNT and CDR2 YYREEE (reference sequence). The trim removed 3 bases at V and 2 bases at J, leaving 4 bases unmatched. The CDR3 has 14 residues. This CDR3 is CASSSVDRNYGYTF. As DNA, the CDR3 is TGTGCCAGCAGCTCAGTGGACAGGAACTATGGCTACACCTTC.

Notes on this clonotype: Germline and junction disagree at one end, which may indicate a read error. The chain couples TRBV7-7 to TRBJ2-3, with 13 bases identical to TRBD2. The germline CDR1 and CDR2 sequences are SSHAT and FNYEAQ (reference sequence). The CDR3 covers 16 residues. The CDR3 bases are TGTGCTAGCAGCTTGGGACTAGCGGGAAGCGCAGATACGCAGTATTTT. It codes for CASSLGLAGSADTQYF. The variable domain in full, completed from reference TRBV7-7 and TRBJ2-3, reads GAGVSQSPRYKVTKRGQDVTLRCDPISSHATLYWYQQALGQGPEFLTYFNYEAQPDKSGLPSDRFSAERPEGSISTLTIQRTEQRDSAMYRCASSLGLAGSADTQYFGPGTRLTVL.